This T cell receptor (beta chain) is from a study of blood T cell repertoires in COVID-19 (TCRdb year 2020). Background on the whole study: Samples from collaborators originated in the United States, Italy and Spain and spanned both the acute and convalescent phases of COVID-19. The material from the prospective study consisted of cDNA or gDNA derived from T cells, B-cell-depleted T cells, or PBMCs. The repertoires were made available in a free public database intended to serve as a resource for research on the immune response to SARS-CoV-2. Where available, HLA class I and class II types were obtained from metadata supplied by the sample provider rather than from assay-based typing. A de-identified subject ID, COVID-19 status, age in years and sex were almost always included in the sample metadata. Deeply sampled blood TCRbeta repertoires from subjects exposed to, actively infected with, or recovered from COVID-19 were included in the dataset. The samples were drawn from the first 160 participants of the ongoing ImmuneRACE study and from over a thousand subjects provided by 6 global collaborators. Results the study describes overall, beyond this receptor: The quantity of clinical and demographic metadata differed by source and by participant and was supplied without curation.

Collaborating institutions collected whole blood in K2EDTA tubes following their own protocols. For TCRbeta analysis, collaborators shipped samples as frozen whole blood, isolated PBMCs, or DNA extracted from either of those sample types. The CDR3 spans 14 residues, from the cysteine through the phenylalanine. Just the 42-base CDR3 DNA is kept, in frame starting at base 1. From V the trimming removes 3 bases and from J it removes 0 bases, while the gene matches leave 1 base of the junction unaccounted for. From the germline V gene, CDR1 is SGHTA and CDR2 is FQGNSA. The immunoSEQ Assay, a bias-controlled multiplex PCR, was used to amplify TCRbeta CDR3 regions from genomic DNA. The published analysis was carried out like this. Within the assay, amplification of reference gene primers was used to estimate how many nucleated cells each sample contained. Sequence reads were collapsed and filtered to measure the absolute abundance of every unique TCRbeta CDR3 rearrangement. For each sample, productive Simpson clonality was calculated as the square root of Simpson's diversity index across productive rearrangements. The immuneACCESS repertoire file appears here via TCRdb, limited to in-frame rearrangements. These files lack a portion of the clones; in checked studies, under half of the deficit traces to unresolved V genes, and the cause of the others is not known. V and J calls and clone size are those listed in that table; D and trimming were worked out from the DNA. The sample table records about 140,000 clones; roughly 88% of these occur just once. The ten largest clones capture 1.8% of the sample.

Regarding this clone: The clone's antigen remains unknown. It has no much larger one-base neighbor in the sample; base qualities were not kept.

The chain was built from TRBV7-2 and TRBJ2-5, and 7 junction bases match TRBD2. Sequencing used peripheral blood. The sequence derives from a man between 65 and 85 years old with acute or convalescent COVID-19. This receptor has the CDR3 CASSLAGDQETQYF. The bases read TGTGCCAGCAGCTTGGCGGGGGACCAAGAGACCCAGTACTTC.